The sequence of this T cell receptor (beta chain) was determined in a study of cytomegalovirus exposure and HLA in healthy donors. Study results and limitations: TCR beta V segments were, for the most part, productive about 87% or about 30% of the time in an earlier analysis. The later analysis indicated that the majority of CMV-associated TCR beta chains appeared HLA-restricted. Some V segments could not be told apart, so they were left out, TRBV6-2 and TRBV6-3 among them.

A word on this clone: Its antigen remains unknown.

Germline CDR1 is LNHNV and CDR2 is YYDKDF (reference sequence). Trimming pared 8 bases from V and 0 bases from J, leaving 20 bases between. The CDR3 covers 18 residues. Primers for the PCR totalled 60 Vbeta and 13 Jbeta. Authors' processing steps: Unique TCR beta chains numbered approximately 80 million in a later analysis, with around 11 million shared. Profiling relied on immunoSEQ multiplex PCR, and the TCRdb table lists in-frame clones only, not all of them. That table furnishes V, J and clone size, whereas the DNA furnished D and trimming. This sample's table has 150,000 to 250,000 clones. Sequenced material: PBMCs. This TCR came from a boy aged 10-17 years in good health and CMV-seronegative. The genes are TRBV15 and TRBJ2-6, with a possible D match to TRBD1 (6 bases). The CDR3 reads CATQEAPGAFSGANVLTF. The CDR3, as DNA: TGTGCCACCCAAGAAGCGCCAGGGGCTTTCTCTGGGGCCAACGTCCTGACTTTC.